Only one count was recorded for the clone carrying this T cell receptor beta chain. A read error may produce the germline difference seen at one junction end. The sample comes from a study of blood T cell repertoires in COVID-19. At the level of the study: The United States, Italy and Spain were the sources of the acute and convalescent COVID-19 samples. Sources were T cells, B-cell-depleted T cells, or PBMCs; the material itself was cDNA or gDNA.

In the source study's methods: Reference gene primers were amplified, and this amplification served to estimate nucleated cell counts. TCRdb's copy holds only in-frame clones and misses some; the assay was immunoSEQ multiplex PCR. D and trimming come from the DNA, and the V and J calls and clone size come from that table. Of roughly 66,000 clones in the sample, about 90% were seen once. The TCR originated in a human donor in a cohort sampled during active COVID-19. The source material was peripheral blood.

Here the CDR3 DNA reads TGTGCCAGTAGTACCGACAGGGTAGCGCAACTCTCATTC. Encoded protein: CASSTDRVAQLSF. The V call is TRBV19, the J call TRBJ1-2; TRBD1 aligns across 7 bases. CDR1 and CDR2 from the germline V gene are LNHDA and SQIVND (reference sequence). The length of the CDR3 is 13 residues.